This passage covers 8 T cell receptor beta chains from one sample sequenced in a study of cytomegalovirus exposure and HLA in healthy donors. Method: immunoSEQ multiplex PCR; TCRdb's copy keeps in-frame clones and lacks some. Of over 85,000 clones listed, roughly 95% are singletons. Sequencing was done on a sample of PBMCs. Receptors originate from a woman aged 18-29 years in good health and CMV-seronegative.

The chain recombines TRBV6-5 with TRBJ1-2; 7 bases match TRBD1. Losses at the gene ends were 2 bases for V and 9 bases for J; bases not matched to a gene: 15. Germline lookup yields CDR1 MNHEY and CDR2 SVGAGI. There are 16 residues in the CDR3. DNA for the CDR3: TGTGCCAGCAGTTACGCGGGTTTACCAGGGGGTCTGAGCTACACCTTC. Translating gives CASSYAGLPGGLSYTF.

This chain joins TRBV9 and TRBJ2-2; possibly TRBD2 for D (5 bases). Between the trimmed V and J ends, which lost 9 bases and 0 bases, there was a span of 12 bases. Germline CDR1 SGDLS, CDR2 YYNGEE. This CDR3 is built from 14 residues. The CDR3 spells CATSSGTNTGELFF. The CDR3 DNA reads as TGTGCCACAAGCTCGGGAACGAACACCGGGGAGCTGTTTTTT.

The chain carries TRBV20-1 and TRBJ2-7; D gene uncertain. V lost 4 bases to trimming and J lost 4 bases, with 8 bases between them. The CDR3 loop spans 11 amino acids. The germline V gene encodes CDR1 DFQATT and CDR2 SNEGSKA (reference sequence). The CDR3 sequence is CSANQDYEQYF. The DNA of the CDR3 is TGCAGTGCTAATCAGGATTACGAGCAGTACTTC.

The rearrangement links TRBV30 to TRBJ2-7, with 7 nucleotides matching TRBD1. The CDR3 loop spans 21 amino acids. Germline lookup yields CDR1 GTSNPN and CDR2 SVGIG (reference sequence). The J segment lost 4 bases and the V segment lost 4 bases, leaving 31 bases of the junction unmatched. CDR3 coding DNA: TGTGCCTGGATGGCCACTACCGGGACAGCCCGTTTTCGGGTAAGGGTATACGAGCAGTACTTC. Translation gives CAWMATTGTARFRVRVYEQYF.

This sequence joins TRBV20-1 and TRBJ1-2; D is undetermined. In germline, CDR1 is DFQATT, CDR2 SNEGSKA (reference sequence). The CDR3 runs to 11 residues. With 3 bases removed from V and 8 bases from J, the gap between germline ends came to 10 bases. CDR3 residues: CSASLIEGYTF. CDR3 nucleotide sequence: TGCAGTGCTAGCCTCATTGAGGGCTACACCTTC.

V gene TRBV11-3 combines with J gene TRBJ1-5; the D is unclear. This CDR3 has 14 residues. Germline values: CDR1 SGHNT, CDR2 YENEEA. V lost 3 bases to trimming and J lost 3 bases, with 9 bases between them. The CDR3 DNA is TGTGCCAGCAGCTTCGGCGGGCCCAATCAGCCCCAGCATTTT. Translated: CASSFGGPNQPQHF.

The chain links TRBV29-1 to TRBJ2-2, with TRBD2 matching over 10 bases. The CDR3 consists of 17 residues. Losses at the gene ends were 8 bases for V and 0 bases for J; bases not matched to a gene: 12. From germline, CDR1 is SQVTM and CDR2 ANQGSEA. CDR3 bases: TGCAGCAAAAAAGGGCTAGCGGGGGCCCCGAACACCGGGGAGCTGTTTTTT. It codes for CSKKGLAGAPNTGELFF.

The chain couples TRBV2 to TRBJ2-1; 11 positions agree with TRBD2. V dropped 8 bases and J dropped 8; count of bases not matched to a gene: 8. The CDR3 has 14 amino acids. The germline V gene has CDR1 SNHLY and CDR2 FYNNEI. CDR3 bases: TGTGCCAGCGAAACTAGCGGGGGTGATGATGAGCAGTTCTTC. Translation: CASETSGGDDEQFF. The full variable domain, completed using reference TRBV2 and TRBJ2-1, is EPEVTQTPSHQVTQMGQEVILRCVPISNHLYFYWYRQILGQKVEFLVSFYNNEISEKSEIFDDQFSVERPDGSNFTLKIRSTKLEDSAMYFCASETSGGDDEQFFGPGTRLTVL.